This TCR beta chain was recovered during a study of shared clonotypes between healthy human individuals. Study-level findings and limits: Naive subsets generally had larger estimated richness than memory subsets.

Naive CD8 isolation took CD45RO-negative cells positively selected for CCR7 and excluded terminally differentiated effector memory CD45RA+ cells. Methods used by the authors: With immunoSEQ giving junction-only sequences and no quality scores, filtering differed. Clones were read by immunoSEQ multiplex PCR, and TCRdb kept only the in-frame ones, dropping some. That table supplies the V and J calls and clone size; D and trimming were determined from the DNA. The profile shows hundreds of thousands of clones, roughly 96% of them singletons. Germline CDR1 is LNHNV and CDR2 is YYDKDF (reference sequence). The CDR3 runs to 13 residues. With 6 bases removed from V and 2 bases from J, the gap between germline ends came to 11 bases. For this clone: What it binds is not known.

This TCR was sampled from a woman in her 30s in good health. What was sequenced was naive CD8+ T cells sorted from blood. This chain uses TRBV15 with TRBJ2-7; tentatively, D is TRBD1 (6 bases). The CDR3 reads CATRETGTYEQYF. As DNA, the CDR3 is TGTGCCACCAGGGAGACAGGAACCTACGAGCAGTACTTC.